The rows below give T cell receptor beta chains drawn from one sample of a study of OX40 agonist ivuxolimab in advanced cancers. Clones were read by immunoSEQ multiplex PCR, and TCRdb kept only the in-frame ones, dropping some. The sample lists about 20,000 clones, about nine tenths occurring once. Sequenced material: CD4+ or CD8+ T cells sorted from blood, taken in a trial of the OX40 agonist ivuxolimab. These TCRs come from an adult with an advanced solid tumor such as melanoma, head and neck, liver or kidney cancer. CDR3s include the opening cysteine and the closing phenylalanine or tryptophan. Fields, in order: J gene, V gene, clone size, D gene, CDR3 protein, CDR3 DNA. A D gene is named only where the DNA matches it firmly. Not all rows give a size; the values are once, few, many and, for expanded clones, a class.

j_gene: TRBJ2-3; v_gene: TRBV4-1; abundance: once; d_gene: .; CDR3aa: CASSQELSYTQYF; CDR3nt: TGCGCCAGCAGCCAAGAATTAAGCTATACGCAGTATTTT
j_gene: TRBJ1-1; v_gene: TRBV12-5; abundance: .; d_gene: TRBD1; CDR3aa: CASVLDRPNTEAFF; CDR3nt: TGTGCTAGTGTATTGGACAGGCCGAACACTGAAGCTTTCTTT
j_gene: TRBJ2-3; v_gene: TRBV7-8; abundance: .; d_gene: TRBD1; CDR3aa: CASRDRGGDTQYF; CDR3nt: TGTGCCAGCAGGGACAGGGGAGGGGATACGCAGTATTTT
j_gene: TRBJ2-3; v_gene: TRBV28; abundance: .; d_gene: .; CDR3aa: CASSFSTGSLNTQYF; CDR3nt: TGTGCCAGCAGTTTTTCTACAGGGAGTTTGAATACGCAGTATTTT
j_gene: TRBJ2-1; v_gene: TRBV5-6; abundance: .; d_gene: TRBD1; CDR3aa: CASSRQGEVGNEQFF; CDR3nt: TGTGCCAGCAGCAGACAGGGTGAAGTAGGCAATGAGCAGTTCTTC
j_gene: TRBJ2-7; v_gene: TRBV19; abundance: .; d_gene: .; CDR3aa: CASSPRAYEQYF; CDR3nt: TGTGCCAGTAGTCCGAGAGCCTACGAGCAGTACTTC
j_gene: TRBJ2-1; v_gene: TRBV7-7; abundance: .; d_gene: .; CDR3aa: CASSFSGLNNEQFF; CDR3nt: TGTGCTAGCAGCTTCAGCGGGCTTAACAATGAGCAGTTCTTC
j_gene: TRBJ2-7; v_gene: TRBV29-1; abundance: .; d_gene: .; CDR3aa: CSVEGTDESEYEQYF; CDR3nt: TGCAGCGTTGAAGGGACGGACGAATCCGAATACGAGCAGTACTTC
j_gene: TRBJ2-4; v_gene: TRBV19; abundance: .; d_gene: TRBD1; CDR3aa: CASRGTGTDPKNIQYF; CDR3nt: TGTGCCAGTAGGGGGACAGGGACCGACCCCAAAAACATTCAGTACTTC
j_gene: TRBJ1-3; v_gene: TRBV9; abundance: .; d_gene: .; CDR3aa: CASSASTDYSGNTIYF; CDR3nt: TGTGCCAGCAGCGCGTCGACAGACTACTCTGGAAACACCATATATTTT
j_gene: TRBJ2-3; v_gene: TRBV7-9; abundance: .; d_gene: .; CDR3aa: CASSSTIDTQYF; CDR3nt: TGTGCCAGCAGCTCCACGATAGATACGCAGTATTTT
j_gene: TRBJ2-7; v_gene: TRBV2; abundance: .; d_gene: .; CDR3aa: CASSELGPDLYEQYF; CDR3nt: TGTGCCAGCAGTGAATTGGGCCCAGACCTCTACGAGCAGTACTTC
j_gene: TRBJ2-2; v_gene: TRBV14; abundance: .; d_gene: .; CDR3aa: CASSNRVATGELFF; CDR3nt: TGTGCCAGCAGCAACAGGGTTGCCACCGGGGAGCTGTTTTTT
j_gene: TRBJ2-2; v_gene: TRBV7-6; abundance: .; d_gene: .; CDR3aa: CASSLVLWQGAEYTGELFF; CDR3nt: TGTGCCAGCAGCTTAGTGTTGTGGCAGGGAGCGGAATACACCGGGGAGCTGTTTTTT
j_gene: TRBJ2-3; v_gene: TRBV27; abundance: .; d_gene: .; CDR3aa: CASSFPADTQYF; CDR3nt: TGTGCCAGCAGTTTTCCCGCAGATACGCAGTATTTT
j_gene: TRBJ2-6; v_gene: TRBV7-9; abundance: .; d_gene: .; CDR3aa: CASSLPPGHPSSGANVLTF; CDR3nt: TGTGCCAGCAGCTTACCACCGGGACATCCAAGCTCTGGGGCCAACGTCCTGACTTTC
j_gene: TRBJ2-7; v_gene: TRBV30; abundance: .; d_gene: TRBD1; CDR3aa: CAWSAGQGVHEQYF; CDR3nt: TGTGCCTGGAGTGCCGGACAGGGGGTCCACGAGCAGTACTTC
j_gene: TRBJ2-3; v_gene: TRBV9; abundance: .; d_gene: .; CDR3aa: CASSVGGERDTQYF; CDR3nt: TGTGCCAGCAGCGTAGGCGGCGAAAGGGATACGCAGTATTTT
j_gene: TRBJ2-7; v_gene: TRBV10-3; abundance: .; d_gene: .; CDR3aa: CAIAVRDWEQYF; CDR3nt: TGTGCCATCGCCGTCAGGGATTGGGAGCAGTACTTC
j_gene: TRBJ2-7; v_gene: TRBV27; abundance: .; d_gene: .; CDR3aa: CARTGVPNKRGAREQYF; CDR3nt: TGTGCCAGAACAGGGGTTCCTAATAAGCGGGGAGCTCGGGAGCAGTACTTC
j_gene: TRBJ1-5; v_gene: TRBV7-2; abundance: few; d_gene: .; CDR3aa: CASSLDWNQPQHF; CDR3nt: TGTGCCAGCAGCTTAGACTGGAATCAGCCCCAGCATTTT
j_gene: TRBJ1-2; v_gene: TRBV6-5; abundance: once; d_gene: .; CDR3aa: CASSEGGAVYGYTF; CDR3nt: TGTGCCAGCAGTGAGGGGGGCGCCGTGTATGGCTACACCTTC
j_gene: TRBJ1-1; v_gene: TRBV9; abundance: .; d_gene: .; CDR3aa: CASSPFGYTEAFF; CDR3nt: TGTGCCAGCAGCCCGTTTGGCTACACTGAAGCTTTCTTT
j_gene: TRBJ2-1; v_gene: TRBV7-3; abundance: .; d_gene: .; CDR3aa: CASSLDVAGQSYNEQFF; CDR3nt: TGTGCCAGCAGCTTAGATGTGGCGGGCCAGTCCTACAATGAGCAGTTCTTC
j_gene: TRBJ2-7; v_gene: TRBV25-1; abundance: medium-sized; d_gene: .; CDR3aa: CASRDFYEQYF; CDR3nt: TGTGCCAGTCGGGACTTCTACGAGCAGTACTTC
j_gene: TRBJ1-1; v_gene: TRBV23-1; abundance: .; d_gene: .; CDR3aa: CASSQSHIDRKNTEAFF; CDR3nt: TGCGCCAGCAGTCAATCCCATATCGACAGGAAGAACACTGAAGCTTTCTTT
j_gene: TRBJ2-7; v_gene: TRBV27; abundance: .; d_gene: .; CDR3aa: CASSTSPYEQYF; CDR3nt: TGTGCCAGCAGTACCTCTCCCTACGAGCAGTACTTC
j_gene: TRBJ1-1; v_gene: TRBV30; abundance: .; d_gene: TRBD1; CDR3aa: CAWSLRDSLNTEAFF; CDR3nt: TGTGCCTGGAGTTTAAGGGACAGCCTGAACACTGAAGCTTTCTTT
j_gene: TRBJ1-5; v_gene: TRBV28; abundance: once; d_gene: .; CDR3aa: CASSSYRSNQPQHF; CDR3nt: TGTGCCAGCAGCTCATACAGGAGCAATCAGCCCCAGCATTTT
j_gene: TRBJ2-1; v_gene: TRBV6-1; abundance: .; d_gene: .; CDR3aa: CASTPMGGLYNEQFF; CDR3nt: TGTGCCAGCACTCCTATGGGGGGGCTATACAATGAGCAGTTCTTC
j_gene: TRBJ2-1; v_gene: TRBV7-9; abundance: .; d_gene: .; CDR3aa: CASTSEASPDEQFF; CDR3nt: TGTGCCAGCACTTCCGAGGCTAGCCCCGATGAGCAGTTCTTC
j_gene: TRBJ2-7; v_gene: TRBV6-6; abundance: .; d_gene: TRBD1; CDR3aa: CASSYSKDRVRYEQYF; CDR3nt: TGTGCCAGCAGTTACTCTAAGGACAGGGTACGCTACGAGCAGTACTTC
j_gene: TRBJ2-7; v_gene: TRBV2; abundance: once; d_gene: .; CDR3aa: CASQGYTAYEQYF; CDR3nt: TGTGCCAGCCAGGGGTATACCGCCTACGAGCAGTACTTC
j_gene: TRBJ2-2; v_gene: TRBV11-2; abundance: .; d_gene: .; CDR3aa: CASRQGSRELFF; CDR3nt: TGTGCCAGCAGGCAGGGGTCCAGGGAGCTGTTTTTT
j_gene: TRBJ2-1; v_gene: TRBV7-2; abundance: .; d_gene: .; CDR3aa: CASSTWDNEQFF; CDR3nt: TGTGCCAGCAGCACCTGGGACAATGAGCAGTTCTTC
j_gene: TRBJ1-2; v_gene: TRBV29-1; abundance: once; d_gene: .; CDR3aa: CSVRGGTSPENYGYTF; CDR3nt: TGCAGCGTTAGGGGGGGGACAAGTCCTGAGAACTATGGCTACACCTTC
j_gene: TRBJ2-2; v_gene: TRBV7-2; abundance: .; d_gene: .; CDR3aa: CASSLVGGSTGELFF; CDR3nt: TGTGCCAGCAGCTTAGTTGGGGGATCCACCGGGGAGCTGTTTTTT
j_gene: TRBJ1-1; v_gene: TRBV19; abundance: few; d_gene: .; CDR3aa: CATEWVNTEAFF; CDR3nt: TGTGCCACCGAGTGGGTTAACACTGAAGCTTTCTTT
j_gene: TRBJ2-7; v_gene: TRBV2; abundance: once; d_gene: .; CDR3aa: CASSEADREGYEQYF; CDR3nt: TGTGCCAGCAGTGAAGCGGACAGGGAGGGTTACGAGCAGTACTTC
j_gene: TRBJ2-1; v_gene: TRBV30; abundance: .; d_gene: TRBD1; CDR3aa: CAWSLPSTGGARNEQFF; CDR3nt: TGTGCCTGGAGTTTGCCTTCAACAGGGGGCGCCCGGAATGAGCAGTTCTTC
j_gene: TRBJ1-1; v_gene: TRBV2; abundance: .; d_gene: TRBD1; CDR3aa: CASYGQGVGNTEAFF; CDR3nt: TGTGCCAGCTACGGACAGGGGGTGGGGAACACTGAAGCTTTCTTT
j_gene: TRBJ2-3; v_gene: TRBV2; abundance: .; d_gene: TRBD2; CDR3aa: CASSLRAPGLVTDTQYF; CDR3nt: TGTGCCAGCAGTCTACGAGCACCGGGACTAGTAACAGATACGCAGTATTTT
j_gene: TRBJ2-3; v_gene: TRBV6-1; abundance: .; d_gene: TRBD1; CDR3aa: CASSEVGQGSTDTQYF; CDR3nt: TGTGCCAGCAGTGAAGTCGGACAGGGTAGTACAGATACGCAGTATTTT
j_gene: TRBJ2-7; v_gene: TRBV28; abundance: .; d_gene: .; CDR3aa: CASSFLGGVSVYEQYF; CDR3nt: TGTGCCAGCAGTTTCCTAGGGGGGGTAAGCGTGTACGAGCAGTACTTC
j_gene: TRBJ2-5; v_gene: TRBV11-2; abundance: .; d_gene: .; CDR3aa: CASSSSFQETQYF; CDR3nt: TGTGCCAGCAGCTCATCCTTCCAAGAGACCCAGTACTTC
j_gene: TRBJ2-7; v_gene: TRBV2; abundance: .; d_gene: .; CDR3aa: CASSSYPTGVEQYF; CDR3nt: TGTGCCAGCAGTAGCTACCCGACAGGAGTCGAGCAGTACTTC
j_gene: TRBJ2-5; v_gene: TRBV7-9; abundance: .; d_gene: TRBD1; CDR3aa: CASSLAGTGGRETQYF; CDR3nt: TGTGCCAGCAGCTTAGCGGGGACAGGGGGCCGGGAGACCCAGTACTTC
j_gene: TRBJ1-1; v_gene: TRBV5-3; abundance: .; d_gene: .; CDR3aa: CASSTGPGGTEAFF; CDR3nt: TGTGCCAGCAGCACTGGTCCCGGGGGGACTGAAGCTTTCTTT